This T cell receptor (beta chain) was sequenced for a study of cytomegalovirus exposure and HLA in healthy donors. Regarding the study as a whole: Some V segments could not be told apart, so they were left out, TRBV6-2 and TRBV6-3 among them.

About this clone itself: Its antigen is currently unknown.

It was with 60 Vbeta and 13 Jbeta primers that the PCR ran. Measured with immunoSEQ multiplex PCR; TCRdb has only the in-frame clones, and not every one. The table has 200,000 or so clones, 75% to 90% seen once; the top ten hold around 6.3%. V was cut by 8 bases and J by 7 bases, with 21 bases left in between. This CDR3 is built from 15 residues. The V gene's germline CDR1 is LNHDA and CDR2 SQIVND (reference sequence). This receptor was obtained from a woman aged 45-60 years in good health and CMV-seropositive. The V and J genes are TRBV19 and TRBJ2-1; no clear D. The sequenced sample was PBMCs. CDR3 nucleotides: TGTGCCAGTCCCACGACCTTCACTACGCCGAATGAGCAGTTCTTC. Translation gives CASPTTFTTPNEQFF.